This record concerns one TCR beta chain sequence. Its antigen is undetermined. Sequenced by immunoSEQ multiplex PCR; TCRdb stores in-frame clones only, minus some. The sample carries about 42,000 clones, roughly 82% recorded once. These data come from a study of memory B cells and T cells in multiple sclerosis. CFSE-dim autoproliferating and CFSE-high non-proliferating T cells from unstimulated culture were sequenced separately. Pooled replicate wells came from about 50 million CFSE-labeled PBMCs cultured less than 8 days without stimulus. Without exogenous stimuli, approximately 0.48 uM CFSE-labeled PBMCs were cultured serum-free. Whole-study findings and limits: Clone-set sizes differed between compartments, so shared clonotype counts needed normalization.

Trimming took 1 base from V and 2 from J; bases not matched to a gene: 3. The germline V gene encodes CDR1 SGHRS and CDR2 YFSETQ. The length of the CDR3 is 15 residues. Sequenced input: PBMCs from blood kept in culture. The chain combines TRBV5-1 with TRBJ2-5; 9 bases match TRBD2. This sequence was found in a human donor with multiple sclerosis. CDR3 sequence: CASSLSLAGQETQYF. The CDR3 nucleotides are TGCGCCAGCAGCTTGTCGCTAGCGGGGCAAGAGACCCAGTACTTC.